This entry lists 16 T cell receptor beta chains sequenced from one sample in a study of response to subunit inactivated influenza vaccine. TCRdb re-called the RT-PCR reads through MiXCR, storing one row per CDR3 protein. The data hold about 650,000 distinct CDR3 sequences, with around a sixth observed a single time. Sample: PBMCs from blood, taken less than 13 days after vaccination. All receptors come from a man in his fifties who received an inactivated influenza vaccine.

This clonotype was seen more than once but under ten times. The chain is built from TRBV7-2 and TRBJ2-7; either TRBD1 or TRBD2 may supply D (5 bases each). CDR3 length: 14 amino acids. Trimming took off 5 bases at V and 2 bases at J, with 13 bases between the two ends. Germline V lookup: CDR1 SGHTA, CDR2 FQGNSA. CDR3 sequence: CASSPGPITYEQYF. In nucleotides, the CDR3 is TGTGCCAGCAGCCCGGGACCGATAACCTACGAGCAGTACTTC.

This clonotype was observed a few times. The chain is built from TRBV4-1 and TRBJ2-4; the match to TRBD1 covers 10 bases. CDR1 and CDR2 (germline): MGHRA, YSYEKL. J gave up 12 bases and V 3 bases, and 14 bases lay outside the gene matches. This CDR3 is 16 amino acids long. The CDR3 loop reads CASSQGRTGGTPGQYF. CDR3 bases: TGCGCCAGCAGCCAGGGGCGGACAGGGGGGACGCCGGGTCAGTACTTC.

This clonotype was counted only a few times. The CDR3 loop is CSVAWGASGNTIYF. The CDR3 nucleotides read TGCAGCGTTGCCTGGGGGGCATCTGGAAACACCATATATTTT. V usage is TRBV29-1 and J usage is TRBJ1-3; TRBD1 is a possible D gene (6 bases). CDR1 is SQVTM and CDR2 is ANQGSEA in the germline V gene. The CDR3 is 14 amino acids. With 4 bases removed from V and 1 base from J, the gap between germline ends came to 11 bases.

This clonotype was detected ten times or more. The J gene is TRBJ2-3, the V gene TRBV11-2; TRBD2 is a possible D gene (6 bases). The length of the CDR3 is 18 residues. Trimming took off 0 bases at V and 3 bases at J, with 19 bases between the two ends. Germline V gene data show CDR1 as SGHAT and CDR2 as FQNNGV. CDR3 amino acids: CASSLDQIRDFWTDTQYF. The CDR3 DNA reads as TGTGCCAGCAGCTTAGACCAGATCAGGGACTTCTGGACAGATACGCAGTATTTT.

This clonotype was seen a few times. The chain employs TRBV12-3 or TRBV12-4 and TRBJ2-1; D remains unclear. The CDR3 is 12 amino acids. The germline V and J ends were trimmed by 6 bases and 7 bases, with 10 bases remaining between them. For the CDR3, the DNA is TGTGCCAGCAGCCTTAGGGTTAATGAGCAGTTCTTC. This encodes CASSLRVNEQFF.

The CDR3 region has the DNA TGTGCCAGCAGCCCCGCAGGGGGGGGCGAGCCCCAGCATTTT. This gives the protein CASSPAGGGEPQHF. V is TRBV4-2 and J is TRBJ1-5; 7 bases align to TRBD1. V was clipped by 4 bases and J by 8 bases; unmatched bases: 8. The CDR3 runs to 14 residues. Germline V gene sequence: CDR1 LGHNA, CDR2 YNFKEQ.

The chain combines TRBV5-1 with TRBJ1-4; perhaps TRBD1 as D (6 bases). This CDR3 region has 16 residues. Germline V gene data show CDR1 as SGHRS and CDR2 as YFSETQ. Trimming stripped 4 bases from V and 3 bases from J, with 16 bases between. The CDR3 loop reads CASSKGQTSPNEKLFF. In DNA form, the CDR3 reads TGCGCCAGCAGCAAAGGACAGACCAGTCCTAATGAAAAACTGTTTTTT.

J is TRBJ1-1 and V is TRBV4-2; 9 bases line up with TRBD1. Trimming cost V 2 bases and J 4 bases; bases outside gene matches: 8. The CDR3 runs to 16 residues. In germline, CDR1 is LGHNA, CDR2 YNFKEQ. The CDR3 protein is CASSQLQGAFGTEAFF. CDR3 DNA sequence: TGTGCCAGCAGCCAATTACAGGGGGCGTTCGGCACTGAAGCTTTCTTT.

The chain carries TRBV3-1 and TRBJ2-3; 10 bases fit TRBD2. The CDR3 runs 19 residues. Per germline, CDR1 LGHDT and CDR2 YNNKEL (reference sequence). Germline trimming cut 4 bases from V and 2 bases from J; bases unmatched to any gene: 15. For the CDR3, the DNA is TGTGCCAGCAGCCGACAGGGGATTCGTAGCGGGAGGATCACAGATACGCAGTATTTT. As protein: CASSRQGIRSGRITDTQYF.

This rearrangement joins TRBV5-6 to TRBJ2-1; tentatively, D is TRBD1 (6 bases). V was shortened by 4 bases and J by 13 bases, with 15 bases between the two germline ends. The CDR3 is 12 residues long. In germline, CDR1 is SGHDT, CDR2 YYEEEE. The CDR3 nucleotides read TGTGCCAGCAGCCTAACCGGGACAAGCCAGTTCTTC. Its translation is CASSLTGTSQFF. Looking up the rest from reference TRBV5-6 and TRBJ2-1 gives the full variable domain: DAGVTQSPTHLIKTRGQQVTLRCSPKSGHDTVSWYQQALGQGPQFIFQYYEEEERQRGNFPDRFSGHQFPNYSSELNVNALLLGDSALYLCASSLTGTSQFFGPGTRLTVL.

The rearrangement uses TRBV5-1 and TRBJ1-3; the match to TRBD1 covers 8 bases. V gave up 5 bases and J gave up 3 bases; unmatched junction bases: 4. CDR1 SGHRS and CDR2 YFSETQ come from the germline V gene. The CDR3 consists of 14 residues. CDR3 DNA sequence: TGCGCCAGCAGGCAGGGGGCAAATGGAAACACCATATATTTT. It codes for CASRQGANGNTIYF.

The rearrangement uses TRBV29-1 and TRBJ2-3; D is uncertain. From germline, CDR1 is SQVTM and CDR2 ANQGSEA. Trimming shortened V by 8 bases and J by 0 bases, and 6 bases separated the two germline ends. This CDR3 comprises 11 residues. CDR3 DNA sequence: TGCAGCATATCCAGCACAGATACGCAGTATTTT. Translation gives CSISSTDTQYF.

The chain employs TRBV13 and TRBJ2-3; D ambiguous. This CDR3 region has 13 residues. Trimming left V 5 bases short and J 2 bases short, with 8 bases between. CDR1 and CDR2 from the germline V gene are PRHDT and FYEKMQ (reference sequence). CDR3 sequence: CASSPDPTDTQYF. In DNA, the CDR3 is TGTGCCAGCAGCCCAGACCCCACAGATACGCAGTATTTT.

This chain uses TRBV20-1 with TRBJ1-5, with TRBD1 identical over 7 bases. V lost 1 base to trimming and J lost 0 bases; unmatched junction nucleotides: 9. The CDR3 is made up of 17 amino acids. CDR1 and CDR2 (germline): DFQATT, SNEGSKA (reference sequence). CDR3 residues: CSARGSTGMYSNQPQHF. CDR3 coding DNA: TGCAGTGCTAGAGGATCGACAGGGATGTATAGCAATCAGCCCCAGCATTTT.

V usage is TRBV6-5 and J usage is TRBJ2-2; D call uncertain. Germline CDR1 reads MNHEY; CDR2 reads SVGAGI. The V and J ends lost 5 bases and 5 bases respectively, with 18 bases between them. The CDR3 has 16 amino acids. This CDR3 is CASSKSRMQRTGELFF. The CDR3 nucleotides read TGTGCCAGCAGTAAGTCGAGGATGCAGAGAACCGGGGAGCTGTTTTTT.

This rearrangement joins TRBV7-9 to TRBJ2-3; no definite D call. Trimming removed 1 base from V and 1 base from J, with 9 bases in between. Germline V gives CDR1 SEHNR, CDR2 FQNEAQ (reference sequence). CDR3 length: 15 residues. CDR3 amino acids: CASSLGTVRTDTQYF. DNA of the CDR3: TGTGCCAGCAGCTTAGGGACCGTGCGCACAGATACGCAGTATTTT.